In this sample, the clone carrying this T cell receptor (beta chain) is medium-sized. The antigen remains unidentified. Treatment meaning: PENTA 11 planned treatment interruption arm or continuous ART arm. This sample was taken from a study of HIV-infected children after antiretroviral therapy interruption. Study-level information: Median age was approximately 10 years (interruption) and 7 to 8 years (continuous). Interruption-arm sampling covered weeks 0, 12, interruption end (24 or 48), and about 3 years post-study. In continuous treatment, analyzed samples were from weeks 0, 48 and 150.

Study findings and constraints: The Gini coefficient of naive CD4+ repertoires rose, returning to baseline by 3 years.

RNA-based 3' RACE libraries used unique molecular identifiers. TCRdb independently ran MiXCR on the 3' RACE reads; one entry per CDR3 protein. The sample lists roughly 15,000 distinct CDR3 sequences; roughly 3.5% were seen once. Sample: CD45RA+ CD4+ T cells from PBMCs, taken from a donor given antiretroviral therapy, either interrupted or continuous. The subset here: naive CD4+ CD45RA+ CD45RO- T cells. This TCR came from a child younger than 18 with HIV.

The CDR3 reads CASMGQLNTEAFF. The CDR3 DNA is TGTGCCAGCATGGGTCAGTTGAACACTGAAGCTTTCTTT. This chain links TRBV2 with TRBJ1-1; D unresolved. Per the germline V gene, CDR1 is SNHLY and CDR2 is FYNNEI. Trimming cost V 7 bases and J 0 bases, with 9 bases left between them. CDR3 length: 13 residues.